This T cell receptor (beta chain) was sequenced during a study of blood T cell repertoires in COVID-19. Across the whole study: T cells, B-cell-depleted T cells, or PBMCs provided the cDNA or gDNA that served as material.

The assay was immunoSEQ multiplex PCR, and TCRdb's table has in-frame clones only and misses some. This table holds 64,000 or so clones, about 72% found once. The CDR3 has 15 amino acids. Germline lookup yields CDR1 SGHDT and CDR2 YYEEEE. The germline V and J ends were trimmed by 0 bases and 4 bases, with 12 bases remaining between them. The chain recombines TRBV5-6 with TRBJ2-3; no clear D. The origin of this receptor is a man older than 75 with acute or convalescent COVID-19. Input material: peripheral blood. The CDR3 sequence: CASSLGPLRADTQYF. The CDR3 region has the DNA TGTGCCAGCAGCTTGGGTCCGCTTCGGGCAGATACGCAGTATTTT.